These 8 T cell receptor beta chains share one sample of origin, sequenced in a study of T cell repertoires in cytomegalovirus infection. Each CDR3 protein gets one entry after TCRdb re-called the reads with MiXCR. The sample has around 140,000 distinct CDR3 sequences, about 6.5% seen once. What was sequenced was PBMCs. Receptor source: a human donor in good health (CMV status not recorded). Some clones in this sample may be carry-over from other donors' samples.

This clonotype has just a few counts. The gene calls are TRBV6-5 and TRBJ1-5, with D hard to call. Germline loops: CDR1 MNHEY, CDR2 SVGAGI. The CDR3 spans 16 residues. Trimming left V 0 bases short and J 2 bases short, with 11 bases between. As DNA, the CDR3 is TGTGCCAGCAGTTACTCGACCTATTGGGGCAATCAGCCCCAGCATTTT. Its translation is CASSYSTYWGNQPQHF.

This clonotype was seen ten or more times. The V call is TRBV7-2, the J call TRBJ2-5, with D perhaps matching TRBD2 (5 bases). The CDR3 consists of 14 residues. The V gene lost 1 base and the J gene lost 4 bases, with 10 bases spanning the gap. The germline V gene has CDR1 SGHTA and CDR2 FQGNSA. CDR3 sequence: CASSLVGVGETQYF. DNA of the CDR3: TGTGCCAGCAGCTTAGTCGGGGTGGGAGAGACCCAGTACTTC.

The chain has TRBV25-1 and TRBJ1-2, with TRBD1 matching over 8 bases. Germline V gene data show CDR1 as MGHDK and CDR2 as SYGVNS. The trim removed 4 bases at V and 3 bases at J, leaving 13 bases unmatched. The CDR3 covers 17 residues. CDR3: CASSGPTGDRSYYGYTF. The CDR3, as DNA: TGTGCCAGCAGTGGACCGACAGGGGATAGGTCCTACTATGGCTACACCTTC.

This clonotype was recorded at least ten times. The chain joins TRBV7-2 to TRBJ2-7; maybe TRBD2 (6 bases). Germline lookup yields CDR1 SGHTA and CDR2 FQGNSA. The CDR3 consists of 14 residues. Trimming shortened V by 4 bases and J by 1 base, and 11 bases separated the two germline ends. CDR3 in amino acids: CASSSTRVSYEQYF. The DNA for the CDR3 is TGTGCCAGCAGCTCGACTAGGGTTTCCTACGAGCAGTACTTC.

This clonotype was recorded a few times. V gene TRBV12-3 or TRBV12-4 combines with J gene TRBJ2-3; 7 bases are a match to TRBD1. The CDR3 spans 15 residues. J lost 3 bases, V lost 6 bases, and 9 bases had no gene match. CDR3 sequence (DNA): TGTGCCAGCAGCAAGCAGGGGGTCAGGACAGATACGCAGTATTTT. It codes for CASSKQGVRTDTQYF.

This clonotype showed up just a few times. The chain recombines TRBV28 with TRBJ2-3; D perhaps matches TRBD1 (6 bases). CDR3 length equals 14 residues. Trimming took 3 bases from V and 4 from J, leaving 11 bases between them. Germline V gene lookup returns CDR1 MDHEN and CDR2 SYDVKM. CDR3 loop: CASSFTGLADTQYF. CDR3 nucleotides: TGTGCCAGCAGTTTCACAGGGCTGGCAGATACGCAGTATTTT.

This clonotype was seen more than once but under ten times. The chain is built from TRBV5-1 and TRBJ2-3; D not resolved. This CDR3 comprises 13 residues. Trimming left V 0 bases short and J 5 bases short, with 7 bases between. CDR1 SGHRS and CDR2 YFSETQ come from the germline V gene. CDR3 nucleotides: TGCGCCAGCAGCTTGGCTTTGAGAGATACGCAGTATTTT. Amino acids: CASSLALRDTQYF.

This clonotype was recorded at least ten times. This chain connects TRBV7-2 to TRBJ2-3, with D possibly being TRBD1 or TRBD2 (6 bases each). The CDR3 runs 17 residues. CDR1 is SGHTA, CDR2 FQGNSA, per germline. Trimming shortened V by 1 base and J by 0 bases, and 14 bases separated the two germline ends. CDR3 coding DNA: TGTGCCAGCAGCTTAGATTCGGGGGCTGCTAGCACAGATACGCAGTATTTT. This encodes CASSLDSGAASTDTQYF.